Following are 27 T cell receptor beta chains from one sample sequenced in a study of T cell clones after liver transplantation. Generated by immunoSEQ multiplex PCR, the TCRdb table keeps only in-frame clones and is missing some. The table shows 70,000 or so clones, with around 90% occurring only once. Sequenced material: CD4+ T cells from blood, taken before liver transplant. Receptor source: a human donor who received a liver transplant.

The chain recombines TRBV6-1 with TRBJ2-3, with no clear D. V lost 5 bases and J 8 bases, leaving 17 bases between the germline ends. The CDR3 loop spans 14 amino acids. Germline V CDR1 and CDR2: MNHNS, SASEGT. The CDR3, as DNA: TGTGCCAGCAGTTCGGGTACAGTATCGGTTACGCAGTATTTT. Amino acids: CASSSGTVSVTQYF.

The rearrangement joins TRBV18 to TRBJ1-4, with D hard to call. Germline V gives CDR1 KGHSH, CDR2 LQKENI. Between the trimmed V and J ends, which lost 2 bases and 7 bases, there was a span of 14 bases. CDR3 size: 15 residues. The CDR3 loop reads CASSPTGNWGEKLFF. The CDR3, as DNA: TGTGCCAGCTCACCAACCGGGAATTGGGGTGAAAAACTGTTTTTT.

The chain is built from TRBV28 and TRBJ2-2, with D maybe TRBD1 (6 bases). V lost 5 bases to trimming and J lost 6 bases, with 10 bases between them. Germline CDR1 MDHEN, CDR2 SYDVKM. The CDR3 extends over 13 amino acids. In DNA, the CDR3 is TGTGCCAGCAGTAACAGGGTAGCCGGGGAGCTGTTTTTT. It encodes CASSNRVAGELFF.

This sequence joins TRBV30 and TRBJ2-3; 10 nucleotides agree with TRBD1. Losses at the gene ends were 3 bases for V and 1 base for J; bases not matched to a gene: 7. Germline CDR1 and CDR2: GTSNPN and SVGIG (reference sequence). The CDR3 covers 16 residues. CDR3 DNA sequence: TGTGCCTGGAGCCGACAGGGGGCTAGTGGCACAGATACGCAGTATTTT. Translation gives CAWSRQGASGTDTQYF. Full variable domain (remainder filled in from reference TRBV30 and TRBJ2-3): SQTIHQWPATLVQPVGSPLSLECTVEGTSNPNLYWYRQAAGRGLQLLFYSVGIGQISSEVPQNLSASRPQDRQFILSSKKLLLSDSGFYLCAWSRQGASGTDTQYFGPGTRLTVL.

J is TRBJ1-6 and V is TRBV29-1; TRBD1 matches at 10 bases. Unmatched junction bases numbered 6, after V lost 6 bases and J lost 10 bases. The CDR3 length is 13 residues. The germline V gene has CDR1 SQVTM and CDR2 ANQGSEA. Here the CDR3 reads CSVRQGAQSPLHF. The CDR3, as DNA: TGCAGCGTGCGACAGGGGGCGCAGTCACCCCTCCACTTT.

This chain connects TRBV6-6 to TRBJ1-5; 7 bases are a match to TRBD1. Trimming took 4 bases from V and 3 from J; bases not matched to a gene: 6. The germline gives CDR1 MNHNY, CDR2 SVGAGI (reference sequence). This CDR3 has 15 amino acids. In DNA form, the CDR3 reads TGTGCCAGCAGTTGGCGACAGGGTGACAATCAGCCCCAGCATTTT. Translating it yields CASSWRQGDNQPQHF.

The CDR3 DNA sequence: TGTGCCAGCAGCTTGGGGAGACAGGGGAGATGGGGGTTTCATGAGCAGTTCTTC. Residues: CASSLGRQGRWGFHEQFF. The rearrangement uses TRBV7-6 and TRBJ2-1; 8 positions agree with TRBD1. J gave up 8 bases and V 3 bases, and 18 bases lay outside the gene matches. The germline V gene has CDR1 SGHVS and CDR2 FNYEAQ. This CDR3 is built from 18 residues. The full variable domain, rest sourced from reference TRBV7-6 and TRBJ2-1, is GAGVSQSPRYKVTKRGQDVALRCDPISGHVSLYWYRQALGQGPEFLTYFNYEAQQDKSGLPNDRFSAERPEGSISTLTIQRTEQRDSAMYRCASSLGRQGRWGFHEQFFGPGTRLTVL.

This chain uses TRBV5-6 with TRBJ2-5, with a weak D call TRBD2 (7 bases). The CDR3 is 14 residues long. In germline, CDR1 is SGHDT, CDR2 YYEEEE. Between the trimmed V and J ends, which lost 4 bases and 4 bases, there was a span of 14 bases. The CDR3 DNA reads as TGTGCCAGCAGCCCACGGGGGGCCGGAGAGACCCAGTACTTC. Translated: CASSPRGAGETQYF.

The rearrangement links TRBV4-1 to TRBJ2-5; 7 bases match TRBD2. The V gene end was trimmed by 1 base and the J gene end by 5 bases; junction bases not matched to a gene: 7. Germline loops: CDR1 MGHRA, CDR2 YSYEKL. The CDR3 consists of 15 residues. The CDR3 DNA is TGCGCCAGCAGCCAAGGTTTGACTAGCTCGGAGACCCAGTACTTC. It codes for CASSQGLTSSETQYF.

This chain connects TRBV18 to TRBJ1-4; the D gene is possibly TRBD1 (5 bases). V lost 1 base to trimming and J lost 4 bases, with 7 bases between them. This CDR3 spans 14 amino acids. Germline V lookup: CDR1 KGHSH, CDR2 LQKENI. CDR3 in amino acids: CASSPLRDNEKLFF. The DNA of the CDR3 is TGTGCCAGCTCACCACTCAGGGATAATGAAAAACTGTTTTTT.

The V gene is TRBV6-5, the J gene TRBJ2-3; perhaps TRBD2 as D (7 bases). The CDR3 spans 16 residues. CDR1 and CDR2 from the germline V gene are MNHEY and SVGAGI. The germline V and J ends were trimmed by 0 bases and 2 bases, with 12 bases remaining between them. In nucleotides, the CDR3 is TGTGCCAGCAGTTACTCAAAGGGGGGGGTCACAGATACGCAGTATTTT. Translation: CASSYSKGGVTDTQYF.

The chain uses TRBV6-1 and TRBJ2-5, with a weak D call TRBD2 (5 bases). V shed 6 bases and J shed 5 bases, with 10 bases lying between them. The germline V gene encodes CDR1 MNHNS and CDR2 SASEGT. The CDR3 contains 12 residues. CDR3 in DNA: TGTGCCAGCAGAAGCGGTCTTGAGACCCAGTACTTC. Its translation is CASRSGLETQYF.

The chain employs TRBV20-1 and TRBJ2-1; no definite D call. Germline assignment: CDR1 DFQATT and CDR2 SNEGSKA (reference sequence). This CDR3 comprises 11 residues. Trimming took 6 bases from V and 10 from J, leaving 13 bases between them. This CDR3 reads CSASRVHEQFF. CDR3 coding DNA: TGCAGTGCCTCAAGGGTCCACGAGCAGTTCTTC.

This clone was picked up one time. Here the CDR3 reads CASNLPRLAGVHYEQYF. In DNA, the CDR3 is TGTGCCAGCAATTTGCCGCGACTAGCGGGAGTTCACTACGAGCAGTACTTC. The chain has TRBV27 and TRBJ2-7; TRBD2 matches at 12 bases. Germline CDR1 is MNHEY and CDR2 is SMNVEV (reference sequence). V gave up 7 bases and J gave up 3 bases; unmatched junction bases: 13. This CDR3 spans 17 amino acids.

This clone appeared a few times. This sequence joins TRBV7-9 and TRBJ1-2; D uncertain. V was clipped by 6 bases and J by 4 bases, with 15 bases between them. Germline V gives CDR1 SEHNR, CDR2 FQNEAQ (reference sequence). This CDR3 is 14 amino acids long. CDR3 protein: CASSPEVRIYGYTF. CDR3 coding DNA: TGTGCCAGCAGTCCCGAGGTACGAATCTATGGCTACACCTTC.

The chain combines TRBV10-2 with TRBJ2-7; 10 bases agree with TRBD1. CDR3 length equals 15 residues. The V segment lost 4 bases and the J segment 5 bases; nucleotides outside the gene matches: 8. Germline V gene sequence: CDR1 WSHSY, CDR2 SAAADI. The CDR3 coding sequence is TGCGCCAGCAGTGCCGCCCCCGGACAGGGGGACGAGCAGTACTTC. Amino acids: CASSAAPGQGDEQYF.

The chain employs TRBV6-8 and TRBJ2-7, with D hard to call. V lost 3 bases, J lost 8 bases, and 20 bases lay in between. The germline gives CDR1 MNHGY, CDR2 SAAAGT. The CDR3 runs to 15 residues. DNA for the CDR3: TGTGCCAGCAGTTATCGTTCAGACTCGTTGAGCAAGCAGTACTTC. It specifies CASSYRSDSLSKQYF.

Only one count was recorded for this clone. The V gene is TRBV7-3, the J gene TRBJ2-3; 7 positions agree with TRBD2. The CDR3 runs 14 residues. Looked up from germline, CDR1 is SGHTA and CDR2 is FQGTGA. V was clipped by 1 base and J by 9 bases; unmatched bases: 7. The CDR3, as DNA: TGTGCCAGCAGCTTAAATAGCGGGCTTGTCACGCAGTATTTT. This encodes CASSLNSGLVTQYF.

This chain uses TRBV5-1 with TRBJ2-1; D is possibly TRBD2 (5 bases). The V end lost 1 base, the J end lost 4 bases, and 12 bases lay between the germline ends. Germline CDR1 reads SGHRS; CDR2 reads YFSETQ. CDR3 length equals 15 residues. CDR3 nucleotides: TGCGCCAGCAGCTTGATGGGAGTGGAGTACAATGAGCAGTTCTTC. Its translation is CASSLMGVEYNEQFF.

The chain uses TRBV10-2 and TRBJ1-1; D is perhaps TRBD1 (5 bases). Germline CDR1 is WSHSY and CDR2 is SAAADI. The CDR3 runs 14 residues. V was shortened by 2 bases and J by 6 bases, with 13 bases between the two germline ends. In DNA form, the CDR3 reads TGCGCCAGCAGTGAGGTCCAGGGAAGGGCTGAAGCTTTCTTT. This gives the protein CASSEVQGRAEAFF.

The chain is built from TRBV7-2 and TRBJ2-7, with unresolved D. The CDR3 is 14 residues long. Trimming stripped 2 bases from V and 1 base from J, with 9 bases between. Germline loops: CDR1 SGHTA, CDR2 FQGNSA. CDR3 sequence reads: CASSLSAASYEQYF. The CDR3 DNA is TGTGCCAGCAGCTTAAGTGCCGCATCCTACGAGCAGTACTTC.

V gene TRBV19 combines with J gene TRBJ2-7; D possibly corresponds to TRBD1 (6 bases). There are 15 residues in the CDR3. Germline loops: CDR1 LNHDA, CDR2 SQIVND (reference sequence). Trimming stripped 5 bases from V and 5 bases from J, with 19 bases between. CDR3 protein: CASSHPPRRDNEQYF. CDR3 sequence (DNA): TGTGCCAGTAGTCACCCGCCCCGACGGGACAACGAGCAGTACTTC.

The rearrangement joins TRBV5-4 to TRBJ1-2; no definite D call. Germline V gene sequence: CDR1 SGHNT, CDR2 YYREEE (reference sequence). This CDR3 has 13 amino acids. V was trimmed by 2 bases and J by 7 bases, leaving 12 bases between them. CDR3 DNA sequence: TGTGCCAGCAGCTTTATCAAGTCACCTGGCTACACCTTC. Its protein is CASSFIKSPGYTF.

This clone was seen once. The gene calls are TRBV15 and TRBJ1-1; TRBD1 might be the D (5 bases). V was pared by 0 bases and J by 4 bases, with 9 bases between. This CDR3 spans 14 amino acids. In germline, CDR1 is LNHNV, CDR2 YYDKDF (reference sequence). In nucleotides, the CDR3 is TGTGCCACCAGCAGAGATGTAGGGGCCACTGAAGCTTTCTTT. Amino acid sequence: CATSRDVGATEAFF.

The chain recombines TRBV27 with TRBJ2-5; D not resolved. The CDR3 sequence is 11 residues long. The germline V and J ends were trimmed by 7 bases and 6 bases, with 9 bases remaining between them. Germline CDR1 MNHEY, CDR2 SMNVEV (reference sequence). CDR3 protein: CASTSGKTQYF. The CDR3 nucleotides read TGTGCCAGCACCTCTGGAAAGACCCAGTACTTC.

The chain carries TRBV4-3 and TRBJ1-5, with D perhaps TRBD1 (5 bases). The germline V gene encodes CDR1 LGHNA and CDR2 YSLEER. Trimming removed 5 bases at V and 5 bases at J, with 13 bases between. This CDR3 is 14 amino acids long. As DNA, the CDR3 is TGCGCCAGCAGCAAAGGGACCGGCGATCAGCCCCAGCATTTT. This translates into CASSKGTGDQPQHF.

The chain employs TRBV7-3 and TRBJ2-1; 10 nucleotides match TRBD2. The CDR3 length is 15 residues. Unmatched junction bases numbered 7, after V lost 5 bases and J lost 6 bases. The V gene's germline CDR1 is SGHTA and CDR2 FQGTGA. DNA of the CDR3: TGTGCCAGCAGCCTCCAGCGGGAGGGCCTCAATGAGCAGTTCTTC. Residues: CASSLQREGLNEQFF.